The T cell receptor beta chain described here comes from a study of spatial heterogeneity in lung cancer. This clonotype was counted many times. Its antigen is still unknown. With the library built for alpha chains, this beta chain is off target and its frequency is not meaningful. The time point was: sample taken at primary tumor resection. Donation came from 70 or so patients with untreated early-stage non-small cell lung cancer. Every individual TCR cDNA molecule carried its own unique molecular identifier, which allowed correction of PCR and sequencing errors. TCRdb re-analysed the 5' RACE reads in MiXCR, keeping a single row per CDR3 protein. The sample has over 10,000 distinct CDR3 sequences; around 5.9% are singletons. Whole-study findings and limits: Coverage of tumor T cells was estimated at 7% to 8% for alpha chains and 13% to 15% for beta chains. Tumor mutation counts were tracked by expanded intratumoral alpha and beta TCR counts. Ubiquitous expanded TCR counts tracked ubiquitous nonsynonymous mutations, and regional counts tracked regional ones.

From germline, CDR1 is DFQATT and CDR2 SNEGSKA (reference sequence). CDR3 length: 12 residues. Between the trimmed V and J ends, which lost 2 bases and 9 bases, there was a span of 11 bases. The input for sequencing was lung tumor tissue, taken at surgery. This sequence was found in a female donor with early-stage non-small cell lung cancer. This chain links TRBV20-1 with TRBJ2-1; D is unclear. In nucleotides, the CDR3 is TGCAGTGCTAGACGTTCCGAGATTGAGCAGTTCTTC. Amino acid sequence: CSARRSEIEQFF.